A selection of T cell receptor beta chains follows, all from one sample in a study of blood T cell repertoires in COVID-19. TCRdb keeps only in-frame clones here, not all; method: immunoSEQ multiplex PCR. The table records about 360,000 clones, around 84% of them present only once. The sequencing sample was made of peripheral blood. Receptors originate from a human donor in a cohort sampled during active COVID-19. The CDR3 runs from the conserved cysteine through the conserved F or W.

v_call	j_call	cdr3_aa
TRBV12-3/TRBV12-4	TRBJ2-5	CASSLPPGAQYF
TRBV28	TRBJ1-4	CASSHRGREDLFF
TRBV28	TRBJ1-3	CASSSTGTSGNTIYF
TRBV3-1/TRBV3-2	TRBJ1-2	CASSQPDRAYGYTF
TRBV15	TRBJ2-1	CATSRETGGEYNEQFF
TRBV19	TRBJ2-2	CASSRQRLQDRMNTGELFF
TRBV3-1/TRBV3-2	TRBJ2-7	CASSQARGLYEQYF
TRBV6-5	TRBJ2-2	CASTLDRGGTGELFF
TRBV4-2	TRBJ2-2	CASSHSRGGGELFF
TRBV6-5	TRBJ1-3	CASEGTGGVGNTIYF
TRBV11-1	TRBJ1-1	CASSQDRTTEAFF
TRBV5-1	TRBJ2-3	CASSLEARRGDTQYF
TRBV27	TRBJ2-3	CASTSSTDTQYF
TRBV5-4	TRBJ1-1	CASSLGGQGMNTEAFF
TRBV5-1	TRBJ2-1	CASSLLSSGRAVPFF
TRBV21-1	TRBJ2-3	CASSKRVASGRGRDTQYF
TRBV7-9	TRBJ1-2	CASSLDSDYGYTF
TRBV2	TRBJ2-3	CASIGRDRTDTQYF
TRBV5-1	TRBJ2-3	CASSLDGGGTDTQYF
TRBV4-1	TRBJ1-1	CASSYGATNTEAFF
TRBV7-3	TRBJ2-1	CASSDRGNEQFF
TRBV5-4	TRBJ2-5	CASSQDSGTQYF
TRBV9	TRBJ1-1	CASSVAGTSTEAFF
TRBV9	TRBJ2-7	CASSGGTAYEQYF
TRBV3-1/TRBV3-2	TRBJ1-6	CASSRPGTVFDSPLHF
TRBV5-1	TRBJ2-3	CASSIAGGRTDTQYF
TRBV5-4	TRBJ1-2	CASSSSQGMFYGYTF
TRBV5-6	TRBJ2-3	CASSLLLGLAESTDTQYF
TRBV6-6	TRBJ1-5	CASSYRAGSNQPQHF
TRBV5-6	TRBJ1-1	CASSGAGLTEAFF
TRBV5-8	TRBJ1-5	CASSSGNQPQHF
TRBV7-8	TRBJ2-3	CASSLVLSDTQYF
TRBV9	TRBJ2-3	CASSVAGQLADTQYF
TRBV9	TRBJ2-2	CASSPKQPGAPGTGELFF
TRBV19	TRBJ1-5	CASRKQVLWEDRNQPQHF
TRBV19	TRBJ2-7	CASSIGGDAYEQYF
TRBV7-9	TRBJ2-3	CASSLWDSGTDTQYF
TRBV5-1	TRBJ2-7	CASSQDQGYEQYF
TRBV6-5	TRBJ1-3	CASSSPYRGSGNTIYF
TRBV7-8	TRBJ2-7	CASSLVGLARYEQYF
TRBV12-5	TRBJ2-5	CASGRPTGGAETQYF
TRBV28	TRBJ2-3	CASSSGTAASTDTQYF
TRBV9	TRBJ2-4	CASSLGLAGETQNIQYF
TRBV2	TRBJ2-7	CASKAARGGGTSEYF
TRBV7-9	TRBJ1-6	CASSPGGQGANSPLHF
TRBV19	TRBJ2-1	CASYSGGSEQFF
TRBV9	TRBJ2-1	CASSSRTSGRAEGVNEQFF
TRBV7-6	TRBJ2-1	CASSLVYLSGNEQFF
TRBV13	TRBJ2-3	CASSLGSGGNSDTQYF
TRBV19	TRBJ1-1	CASIGGRGRENTEAFF
TRBV14	TRBJ2-7	CASSQYRGTSYEQYF
TRBV11-3	TRBJ2-3	CASSLDPGTDTQYF